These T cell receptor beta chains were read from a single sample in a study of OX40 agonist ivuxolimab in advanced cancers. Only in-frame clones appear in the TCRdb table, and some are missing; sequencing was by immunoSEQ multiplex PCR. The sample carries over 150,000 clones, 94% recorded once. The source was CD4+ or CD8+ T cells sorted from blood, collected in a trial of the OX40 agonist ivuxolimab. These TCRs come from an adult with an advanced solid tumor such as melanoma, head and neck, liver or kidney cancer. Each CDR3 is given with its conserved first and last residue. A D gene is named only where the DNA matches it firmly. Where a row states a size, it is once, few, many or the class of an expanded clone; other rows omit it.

CASSFTPQGLSNIQYF TGTGCCAGCAGTTTTACCCCTCAGGGACTCTCAAACATTCAGTACTTC . TRBJ2-4 TRBV28 .
CASSYTGTGHPSAHEQFF TGTGCCAGCAGTTATACAGGGACAGGGCACCCTTCGGCACATGAGCAGTTCTTC . TRBJ2-1 TRBV27 TRBD1
CASFANYGYTF TGTGCCAGCTTTGCTAACTATGGCTACACCTTC . TRBJ1-2 TRBV28 .
CASSQDAGRHRELFF TGCGCCAGCAGCCAAGACGCGGGACGGCACCGGGAGCTGTTTTTT . TRBJ2-2 TRBV4-1 .
CASSLGRTWTEAFF TGTGCCAGCAGCTTAGGACGGACCTGGACTGAAGCTTTCTTT . TRBJ1-1 TRBV7-2 .
CASSPRTGMGGYTF TGTGCCAGCAGCCCACGGACAGGCATGGGGGGCTACACCTTC . TRBJ1-2 TRBV9 TRBD1
CASSLVLGAPADTQYF TGTGCCAGCAGCTTGGTTTTGGGGGCCCCCGCAGATACGCAGTATTTT . TRBJ2-3 TRBV7-2 .
CASRGTVGYEQYF TGTGCCAGCAGGGGGACAGTGGGGTACGAGCAGTACTTC . TRBJ2-7 TRBV6-1 TRBD1
CASSREGFFSTGELFF TGTGCCAGCAGCAGGGAGGGATTCTTTAGCACCGGGGAGCTGTTTTTT . TRBJ2-2 TRBV11-3 TRBD2
CASSRPGTTLTGELFF TGTGCCAGCAGTCGCCCCGGGACAACCCTCACCGGGGAGCTGTTTTTT . TRBJ2-2 TRBV5-6 .
CATSRGGTPAHEQYF TGTGCCACCAGCAGGGGGGGGACTCCTGCGCACGAGCAGTACTTC . TRBJ2-7 TRBV15 TRBD2
CASSLAGYPSQETQYF TGCGCCAGCAGCTTGGCCGGATACCCTAGCCAAGAGACCCAGTACTTC . TRBJ2-5 TRBV5-1 .
CASSGGLAGGYYNEQFF TGTGCCAGCAGCGGCGGACTAGCGGGAGGATACTACAATGAGCAGTTCTTC . TRBJ2-1 TRBV5-4 TRBD2
CASSLAAEGNEKLFF TGCGCCAGCAGCTTGGCCGCGGAGGGGAACGAAAAACTGTTTTTT . TRBJ1-4 TRBV5-1 .
CASSSADRVANTIYF TGTGCCAGCAGTTCTGCGGACAGGGTAGCGAACACCATATATTTT . TRBJ1-3 TRBV28 TRBD1
CASSFLGVEQYF TGTGCCAGCAGTTTTCTAGGGGTCGAGCAGTACTTC . TRBJ2-7 TRBV28 .
CASSSEETQYF TGTGCCAGCTCATCCGAAGAGACCCAGTACTTC once TRBJ2-5 TRBV18 .
CASSRGSGELFF TGCGCCAGCAGCCGAGGTTCCGGGGAGCTGTTTTTT . TRBJ2-2 TRBV5-1 .
CASSGGRVNNQPQHF TGTGCCAGTAGCGGGGGACGGGTGAACAATCAGCCCCAGCATTTT . TRBJ1-5 TRBV19 .
CASSTRDTMSNQPQHF TGTGCCAGTAGTACCCGGGACACGATGAGCAATCAGCCCCAGCATTTT . TRBJ1-5 TRBV19 .
CASSKWGSAENEQFF TGTGCCAGCAGCAAATGGGGGTCGGCCGAGAATGAGCAGTTCTTC . TRBJ2-1 TRBV21-1 .
CASSNVGYDSPLHF TGTGCCAGCAGCAACGTAGGGTATGATTCACCCCTCCACTTT few TRBJ1-6 TRBV11-1 .
CASSQDYGGGQPQHF TGTGCCAGCAGCCAAGATTACGGGGGTGGTCAGCCCCAGCATTTT few TRBJ1-5 TRBV4-2 .
CASSYGTLTTEAFF TGTGCCAGCAGCTACGGGACCCTAACCACTGAAGCTTTCTTT once TRBJ1-1 TRBV7-2 .
CATSSYSQSYYGYTF TGTGCCACCAGCAGCTATAGCCAGTCTTATTATGGCTACACCTTC . TRBJ1-2 TRBV15 .
CASSATGSGDQPQHF TGTGCCAGCAGCGCGACAGGGTCTGGGGATCAGCCCCAGCATTTT . TRBJ1-5 TRBV9 TRBD1
CAISGPQGNTEAFF TGTGCCATCAGTGGACCACAGGGGAACACTGAAGCTTTCTTT . TRBJ1-1 TRBV10-3 .
CASSLVGREYEQYF TGTGCCAGCAGCTTAGTCGGGCGGGAGTACGAGCAGTACTTC . TRBJ2-7 TRBV7-2 TRBD2
CASSQDRGTVGGNTIYF TGCGCCAGCAGCCAAGATCGTGGGACAGTTGGCGGAAACACCATATATTTT . TRBJ1-3 TRBV4-3 TRBD1
CASSLTLTSEYNEQFF TGTGCCAGCAGCTTAACTCTGACTAGCGAATACAATGAGCAGTTCTTC . TRBJ2-1 TRBV11-2 TRBD2
CASTYGRLDRQPQHF TGTGCCAGTACCTATGGACGGTTGGACCGACAGCCCCAGCATTTT . TRBJ1-5 TRBV19 .
CASSLLRATSGGYEQYF TGTGCCAGCAGTTTATTGCGGGCGACTAGCGGAGGCTACGAGCAGTACTTC . TRBJ2-7 TRBV28 TRBD2
CASSGQVGELFF TGCGCCAGCAGTGGACAGGTTGGGGAGCTGTTTTTT . TRBJ2-2 TRBV10-1 .
CSFRDSYEQYF TGCAGCTTCAGGGACTCCTACGAGCAGTACTTC . TRBJ2-7 TRBV29-1 .
CASSILAGGQGSYEQYF TGTGCCAGTAGTATCTTGGCTGGGGGACAGGGGTCCTACGAGCAGTACTTC . TRBJ2-7 TRBV19 TRBD1
CASSSSGGGGHYEQYF TGTGCCAGCAGCTCTTCTGGGGGGGGAGGCCACTACGAGCAGTACTTC . TRBJ2-7 TRBV7-8 TRBD2
CASSQTRFQVPAGNTIYF TGCGCCAGCAGCCAAACTCGATTCCAGGTGCCTGCTGGAAACACCATATATTTT . TRBJ1-3 TRBV4-3 .
CSASRNNEQFF TGCAGTGCTAGCAGGAACAATGAGCAGTTCTTC . TRBJ2-1 TRBV20-1 .
CASSPPGQGDYGYTF TGTGCCAGCTCACCACCGGGACAGGGGGACTATGGCTACACCTTC . TRBJ1-2 TRBV18 TRBD1
CAVGGGGQETQYF TGTGCCGTCGGCGGGGGTGGCCAAGAGACCCAGTACTTC . TRBJ2-5 TRBV19 TRBD2
CASSAQIRALYEQYF TGTGCCAGCAGCGCCCAAATAAGGGCCCTCTACGAGCAGTACTTC . TRBJ2-7 TRBV7-2 .
CASSPGTGKETQYF TGTGCCAGCAGCCCCGGGACAGGGAAAGAGACCCAGTACTTC . TRBJ2-5 TRBV7-9 TRBD1
CAWSRTSGSINEQFF TGTGCCTGGAGCCGGACTAGCGGGAGTATCAATGAGCAGTTCTTC . TRBJ2-1 TRBV30 TRBD2
CSASQGTEAFF TGCAGTGCTAGCCAGGGAACTGAAGCTTTCTTT few TRBJ1-1 TRBV20-1 .
CASSGRGQDYGYTF TGTGCCAGCAGTGGAAGGGGGCAGGACTATGGCTACACCTTC . TRBJ1-2 TRBV2 TRBD1
CASIYTEAFF TGTGCCAGCATTTACACTGAAGCTTTCTTT once TRBJ1-1 TRBV2 .
CASSRQGANEKLFF TGTGCCAGCAGCAGACAGGGTGCTAATGAAAAACTGTTTTTT . TRBJ1-4 TRBV7-9 TRBD1
CASSQGRGLNQPQHF TGCGCCAGCAGCCAGGGACGAGGACTCAATCAGCCCCAGCATTTT . TRBJ1-5 TRBV4-1 .
CASTTGTGAYEQYF TGTGCCAGCACCACCGGGACAGGGGCCTACGAGCAGTACTTC few TRBJ2-7 TRBV28 TRBD1
CASSQAAVADYEQYF TGCGCCAGCAGCCAAGCTGCGGTCGCTGACTACGAGCAGTACTTC . TRBJ2-7 TRBV4-1 .
CSVEAASQETQYF TGCAGCGTTGAAGCAGCGTCCCAAGAGACCCAGTACTTC . TRBJ2-5 TRBV29-1 .
CARFSGANQPQHF TGTGCCCGCTTTTCGGGGGCGAATCAGCCCCAGCATTTT . TRBJ1-5 TRBV6-4 .
CASSLGQTSPYEQYF TGCGCCAGCAGCCTGGGACAGACTAGTCCCTACGAGCAGTACTTC . TRBJ2-7 TRBV5-1 .
CASTHRGYYGYTF TGTGCCAGCACCCACAGGGGGTACTATGGCTACACCTTC . TRBJ1-2 TRBV6-1 TRBD1
CTSCSGHTTTGANVLTF TGCACCAGCTGTTCGGGACATACTACTACTGGGGCCAACGTCCTGACTTTC . TRBJ2-6 TRBV1 .